The clone carrying this T cell receptor (beta chain) was found a few times. The target antigen is unknown. The TCR beta cDNA libraries contained unique molecular identifiers. TCRdb recomputed calls from the PCR reads with MiXCR, one row per CDR3 protein. Of about 620,000 distinct CDR3 sequences detected, roughly 40% appear once; the ten largest clones hold more than 1.5%. CDR1 and CDR2 from the germline V gene are SGHRS and YFSETQ. Trimming stripped 0 bases from V and 4 bases from J, with 12 bases between. This CDR3 has 15 amino acids. These data belong to a study of post-analysis software for immune sequencing data. Broader study findings: When patients were compared with controls, four to six TRBV segments were more frequent, TRBV5-6, TRBV5-1 and TRBV20-1 among them.

The genes are TRBV5-1 and TRBJ2-3, with D perhaps assigned TRBD1 or TRBD2 (5 bases each). The receptor comes from a girl aged 5-17 years with multiple sclerosis. The sample consisted of blood. Here the CDR3 DNA reads TGCGCCAGCAGCTTGGAGGGGACCCCCGCAGATACGCAGTATTTT. It codes for CASSLEGTPADTQYF.